The clone carrying this TCR beta chain was recorded a few times. What it binds is unknown. This entry comes from a study of cytomegalovirus exposure and HLA in healthy donors. Study-wide findings and caveats: Indistinguishability led to the exclusion of some V segments, TRBV6-2 and TRBV6-3 included.

The PCR ran on 60 Vbeta and 13 Jbeta primers. In the study's own analysis: There were about 80 million unique TCR beta chains by a later count, and approximately 11 million of them were shared. TCRdb's copy holds only in-frame clones and misses some; the assay was immunoSEQ multiplex PCR. Clone size and V and J calls were adopted from that table, with D and trimming inferred from the DNA. The sample carries roughly 100,000 clones, 65% to 85% recorded once. From germline, CDR1 is SGHNT and CDR2 YENEEA. The CDR3 runs to 13 residues. V was clipped by 2 bases and J by 7 bases, with 12 bases between them. The V gene is TRBV11-3, the J gene TRBJ2-7; a possible D gene is TRBD2 (6 bases). The sequencing input was PBMCs. This clonotype was sampled from a woman aged 40 to 50 in good health and CMV-seronegative. The CDR3 DNA reads TGTGCCAGCAGCTTATCGGGGGAGAGGGAGCAGTACTTC. Translation: CASSLSGEREQYF.